One sample yielded the 7 T cell receptor beta chains listed below, sequenced in a study of OX40 agonist ivuxolimab in advanced cancers. Profiling relied on immunoSEQ multiplex PCR, and the TCRdb table lists in-frame clones only, not all of them. The table shows 55,000 to 80,000 clones, with 89% occurring only once. The sequencing here drew on CD4+ or CD8+ T cells sorted from blood, taken in a trial of the OX40 agonist ivuxolimab. The source of these receptors is an adult with an advanced solid tumor such as melanoma, head and neck, liver or kidney cancer.

V gene TRBV11-3 combines with J gene TRBJ2-5; D is unresolved. The CDR3 covers 12 residues. V lost 2 bases and J lost 5, with 6 bases in between. Germline V lookup: CDR1 SGHNT, CDR2 YENEEA. The CDR3: CASSLPRETQYF. The CDR3 DNA is TGTGCCAGCAGCTTACCCCGGGAGACCCAGTACTTC.

The gene calls are TRBV7-9 and TRBJ2-7; D gene ambiguous. CDR3 size: 15 residues. Germline V gene lookup returns CDR1 SEHNR and CDR2 FQNEAQ (reference sequence). V was pared by 3 bases and J by 2 bases, with 14 bases between. This CDR3 reads CASSFSFGVTYEQYF. CDR3 DNA: TGTGCCAGCAGCTTCTCTTTCGGCGTCACCTACGAGCAGTACTTC.

The rearrangement uses TRBV29-1 and TRBJ2-5; 8 bases align to TRBD1. The junction had 8 bases not matched to a gene; V was cut back by 5 bases and J by 3 bases. Germline assignment: CDR1 SQVTM and CDR2 ANQGSEA. This CDR3 is 14 amino acids long. In DNA form, the CDR3 reads TGCAGCGTTCTTCCTGGACAGGGTAAAGAGACCCAGTACTTC. Its translation: CSVLPGQGKETQYF. Full variable domain (remainder filled in from reference TRBV29-1 and TRBJ2-5): SAVISQKPSRDICQRGTSLTIQCQVDSQVTMMFWYRQQPGQSLTLIATANQGSEATYESGFVIDKFPISRPNLTFSTLTVSNMSPEDSSIYLCSVLPGQGKETQYFGPGTRLLVL.

Sample share makes this clone medium-sized (0.01 to 0.1%). The rearrangement joins TRBV19 to TRBJ2-3; D is ambiguous. The CDR3 sequence is 13 residues long. Trimming shortened V by 5 bases and J by 2 bases, and 8 bases separated the two germline ends. The V gene's germline CDR1 is LNHDA and CDR2 SQIVND (reference sequence). CDR3 nucleotides: TGTGCCAGTAGTTCATTCTACACAGATACGCAGTATTTT. Protein product: CASSSFYTDTQYF.

This clone has a single count. The sample carries other DNA sequences with the same CDR3. The chain uses TRBV5-4 and TRBJ2-7; D unresolved. Trimming took 0 bases from V and 3 from J, leaving 1 base between them. This CDR3 is built from 11 residues. CDR1 and CDR2 (germline): SGHNT, YYREEE (reference sequence). CDR3 protein: CASSLGYEQYF. The DNA of the CDR3 is TGTGCCAGCAGCTTGGGCTACGAGCAGTACTTC.

The chain links TRBV27 to TRBJ1-6; D not certain. The CDR3 loop spans 15 amino acids. Germline-derived CDR1 and CDR2 are MNHEY and SMNVEV (reference sequence). The V end was cut by 1 base, the J end by 0 bases, with 4 bases between. DNA of the CDR3: TGTGCCAGCAGTTTATTTCCCTCCTATAATTCACCCCTCCACTTT. Encoded protein: CASSLFPSYNSPLHF.

The chain links TRBV23-1 to TRBJ2-7; the D gene is possibly TRBD1 (6 bases). TRBV23-1 is treated as an ORF (open reading frame) with a function not yet certain. V was pared by 0 bases and J by 3 bases, with 15 bases between. The CDR3 contains 16 residues. The CDR3 sequence: CASSQSEGVGNYEQYF. CDR3 in DNA: TGCGCCAGCAGTCAATCAGAGGGGGTGGGAAACTACGAGCAGTACTTC.